This T cell receptor beta chain is drawn from a study of beta chain features in type 1 diabetes. Study details: Age, gender and cell yields were alike across patients and healthy donors. Study observations and caveats: TCRB CDR3s from Type 1 diabetes patients were moderately but significantly shorter in all four CD4+ subsets. In these data, an HLA type influence on TCRB rearrangement remained unresolved.

A note on this clone: No antigen is known for it.

This CDR3 has 15 amino acids. The germline V and J ends were trimmed by 4 bases and 1 base, with 14 bases remaining between them. Germline loops: CDR1 SGDLS, CDR2 YYNGEE. Expressed TCRB transcripts were sequenced, since all the RNA that had been isolated was reverse transcribed. Samples of naive, central memory and regulatory T cells yielded a mean of approximately 3.7 million reads. The table came from immunoSEQ multiplex PCR; TCRdb's copy has only in-frame clones and leaves some out. The sample has about 120,000 clones; 15% to 20% are singletons. The V gene is TRBV9, the J gene TRBJ2-5; TRBD1 or TRBD2 may be the D gene (6 bases each). The sequencing sample was made of central memory CD4+ T cells from blood. The TCR originated in a man aged 25 to 45 with type 1 diabetes. This chain's CDR3 is CASSKRGDFQETQYF. The CDR3 DNA sequence: TGTGCCAGCAGCAAGAGGGGGGACTTCCAAGAGACCCAGTACTTC.